This passage covers 17 T cell receptor beta chains from one sample sequenced in a study of T cells after yellow fever vaccination. TCRdb re-analysed the 5' RACE reads in MiXCR, keeping a single row per CDR3 protein. The sample carries hundreds of thousands of distinct CDR3 sequences, around an eighth recorded once. The source was PBMCs, collected on the day of the yellow fever booster vaccination. The receptors shown here come from a man in his thirties or forties who received the YFV17D yellow fever vaccine.

The chain uses TRBV6-2 or TRBV6-3 and TRBJ2-3, with D unresolved. Germline V gene lookup returns CDR1 MNHEY and CDR2 SVGEGT. The CDR3 runs 12 residues. Trimming took 5 bases from V and 6 from J, leaving 9 bases between them. Here the CDR3 reads CASSTAYDTQYF. As DNA, the CDR3 is TGTGCCAGCAGTACCGCCTACGATACGCAGTATTTT.

This clonotype turned up a few times. V usage is TRBV18 and J usage is TRBJ2-7; perhaps D is TRBD1 or TRBD2 (5 bases each). This CDR3 region has 14 residues. Between the trimmed V and J ends, which lost 1 base and 3 bases, there was a span of 10 bases. CDR1 and CDR2 (germline): KGHSH, LQKENI. The CDR3 DNA is TGTGCCAGCTCACCACAATTGGGGGTCTACGAGCAGTACTTC. Residues: CASSPQLGVYEQYF.

The rearrangement links TRBV9 to TRBJ2-1, with TRBD1 as a possible D gene (6 bases). Trimming stripped 4 bases from V and 4 bases from J, with 18 bases between. The CDR3 totals 16 residues. Germline-derived CDR1 and CDR2 are SGDLS and YYNGEE. The CDR3 nucleotides are TGTGCCAGCAGCCTTACCAATGACAGGTTTTACAATGAGCAGTTCTTC. Amino acids: CASSLTNDRFYNEQFF.

The chain has TRBV14 and TRBJ2-5; TRBD2 matches 8 bases. The junction had 8 bases not matched to a gene; V was cut back by 3 bases and J by 5 bases. Per germline, CDR1 SGHDN and CDR2 FVKESK. The CDR3 is 15 amino acids. CDR3 sequence reads: CASSQSSGRAETQYF. DNA for the CDR3: TGTGCCAGCAGCCAGTCCAGCGGGAGAGCGGAGACCCAGTACTTC. Combining the CDR3 with reference TRBV14 and TRBJ2-5 gives the whole variable domain EAGVTQFPSHSVIEKGQTVTLRCDPISGHDNLYWYRRVMGKEIKFLLHFVKESKQDESGMPNNRFLAERTGGTYSTLKVQPAELEDSGVYFCASSQSSGRAETQYFGPGTRLLVL.

The chain employs TRBV18 and TRBJ1-4; D remains ambiguous. Germline V gene data show CDR1 as KGHSH and CDR2 as LQKENI. V was shortened by 3 bases and J by 8 bases, with 10 bases between the two germline ends. The CDR3 is 13 amino acids. CDR3 in DNA: TGTGCCAGCTCACCGTTAGAAAAAGAAAAACTGTTTTTT. Translation gives CASSPLEKEKLFF.

This clonotype turned up a few times. The gene calls are TRBV7-2 and TRBJ2-1, with 7 positions matching TRBD2. The CDR3 has 15 residues. Germline values: CDR1 SGHTA, CDR2 FQGNSA. With V trimmed by 3 bases and J by 4 bases, 6 bases remained unmatched. CDR3 region: CASSFSSSGYNEQFF. The CDR3 DNA follows: TGTGCCAGCAGCTTTTCGTCTAGCGGTTACAATGAGCAGTTCTTC. Drawing the rest from reference TRBV7-2 and TRBJ2-1, the complete variable domain is GAGVSQSPSNKVTEKGKDVELRCDPISGHTALYWYRQSLGQGLEFLIYFQGNSAPDKSGLPSDRFSAERTGGSVSTLTIQRTQQEDSAVYLCASSFSSSGYNEQFFGPGTRLTVL.

The CDR3 loop reads CAWSVTTGFGEKLFF. In DNA, the CDR3 is TGTGCCTGGAGTGTGACGACAGGGTTCGGTGAAAAACTGTTTTTT. The rearrangement joins TRBV30 to TRBJ1-4; the match to TRBD1 covers 7 bases. The germline V gene has CDR1 GTSNPN and CDR2 SVGIG (reference sequence). The CDR3 sequence is 15 residues long. V trimming: 0 bases; J trimming: 7 bases; junction bases outside the gene matches: 8.

This chain joins TRBV20-1 and TRBJ2-5, with TRBD2 identical over 12 bases. CDR1 is DFQATT and CDR2 is SNEGSKA in the germline V gene (reference sequence). The CDR3 consists of 13 residues. CDR3 bases: TGCAGCGGGACTAGCGGGTTCACCGAGACCCAGTACTTC. As protein: CSGTSGFTETQYF.

The chain joins TRBV19 to TRBJ2-4; D ambiguous. The CDR3 covers 13 residues. V gave up 2 bases and J gave up 7 bases, with 9 bases separating them. Germline V gene data show CDR1 as LNHDA and CDR2 as SQIVND (reference sequence). The CDR3 here is CASSILIGNIQYF. As DNA, the CDR3 is TGTGCCAGTAGTATACTAATAGGGAACATTCAGTACTTC.

This clonotype has only a few counts. The chain is built from TRBV7-3 and TRBJ1-6; D is perhaps TRBD1 (5 bases). In germline, CDR1 is SGHTA, CDR2 FQGTGA. This CDR3 has 15 amino acids. The V gene lost 1 base and the J gene lost 10 bases, with 14 bases spanning the gap. CDR3 sequence reads: CASSLSAGIDSPLHF. The CDR3 coding sequence is TGTGCCAGCAGCTTAAGCGCAGGGATCGACTCACCCCTCCACTTT.

This clonotype was picked up a small number of times. The V call is TRBV11-2, the J call TRBJ2-7; D possibly corresponds to TRBD2 (6 bases). The V gene lost 5 bases and the J gene lost 0 bases, with 17 bases spanning the gap. From germline, CDR1 is SGHAT and CDR2 FQNNGV. The CDR3 extends over 16 amino acids. The CDR3 sequence is CASSPQTGVFSYEQYF. DNA of the CDR3: TGTGCCAGCAGCCCCCAGACGGGAGTTTTCTCCTACGAGCAGTACTTC.

The chain couples TRBV12-3 or TRBV12-4 to TRBJ2-5; 12 bases map to TRBD2. This CDR3 contains 15 residues. After removal of 6 bases from V and 2 bases from J, the junction contained 4 bases not matched to a gene. The CDR3 spells CASRGLAGGQETQYF. CDR3 coding DNA: TGTGCCAGCAGGGGACTAGCGGGCGGGCAAGAGACCCAGTACTTC.

This clonotype turned up a few times. The chain uses TRBV5-4 and TRBJ2-5, with unresolved D. The germline V and J ends were trimmed by 0 bases and 3 bases, with 9 bases remaining between them. Germline V gives CDR1 SGHNT, CDR2 YYREEE (reference sequence). The length of the CDR3 is 14 residues. This CDR3 reads CASSLEIEKETQYF. The CDR3 region has the DNA TGTGCCAGCAGCTTGGAAATAGAAAAAGAGACCCAGTACTTC.

The chain employs TRBV7-9 and TRBJ1-1; D unresolved. The CDR3 has 14 residues. Germline CDR1 and CDR2: SEHNR and FQNEAQ (reference sequence). The germline V and J ends were trimmed by 5 bases and 1 base, with 11 bases remaining between them. CDR3 nucleotide sequence: TGTGCCAGCAGCCTTCCTCTAGGGAACACTGAAGCTTTCTTT. Translating it yields CASSLPLGNTEAFF.

This clonotype was observed a few times. The gene calls are TRBV20-1 and TRBJ2-3, with D unresolved. The germline V gene has CDR1 DFQATT and CDR2 SNEGSKA (reference sequence). The CDR3 is 12 residues long. Trimming took 1 base from V and 10 from J, leaving 12 bases between them. Written as DNA, the CDR3 is TGCAGTGCTAGAGCGCGAGGCGGTGCGCAGTATTTT. Translating gives CSARARGGAQYF.

This clonotype was seen a few times. This chain links TRBV4-2 with TRBJ2-2; TRBD1 matches 11 bases. In germline, CDR1 is LGHNA, CDR2 YNFKEQ. This CDR3 comprises 18 residues. J lost 1 base, V lost 2 bases, and 6 bases had no gene match. DNA of the CDR3: TGTGCCAGCAGCCAACCGGACAGGGGGCAAGGGAACACCGGGGAGCTGTTTTTT. Protein: CASSQPDRGQGNTGELFF.

The V call is TRBV20-1, the J call TRBJ2-5; 7 positions agree with TRBD1. Germline V lookup: CDR1 DFQATT, CDR2 SNEGSKA (reference sequence). Trimming cost V 3 bases and J 3 bases; bases outside gene matches: 4. The CDR3 is 13 residues long. The CDR3 here is CSASHGTEETQYF. In DNA, the CDR3 is TGCAGTGCTAGTCATGGGACAGAAGAGACCCAGTACTTC.